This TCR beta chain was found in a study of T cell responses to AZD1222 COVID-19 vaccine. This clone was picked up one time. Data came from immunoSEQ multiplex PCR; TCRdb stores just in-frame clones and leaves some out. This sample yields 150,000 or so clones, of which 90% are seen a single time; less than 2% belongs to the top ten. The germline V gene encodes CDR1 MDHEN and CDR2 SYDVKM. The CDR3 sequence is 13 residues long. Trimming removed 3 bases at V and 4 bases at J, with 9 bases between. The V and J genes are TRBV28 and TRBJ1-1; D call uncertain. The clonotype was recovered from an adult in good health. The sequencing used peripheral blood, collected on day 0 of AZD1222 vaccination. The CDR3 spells CASSLGWGTEAFF. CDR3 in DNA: TGTGCCAGCAGTTTGGGGTGGGGCACTGAAGCTTTCTTT.